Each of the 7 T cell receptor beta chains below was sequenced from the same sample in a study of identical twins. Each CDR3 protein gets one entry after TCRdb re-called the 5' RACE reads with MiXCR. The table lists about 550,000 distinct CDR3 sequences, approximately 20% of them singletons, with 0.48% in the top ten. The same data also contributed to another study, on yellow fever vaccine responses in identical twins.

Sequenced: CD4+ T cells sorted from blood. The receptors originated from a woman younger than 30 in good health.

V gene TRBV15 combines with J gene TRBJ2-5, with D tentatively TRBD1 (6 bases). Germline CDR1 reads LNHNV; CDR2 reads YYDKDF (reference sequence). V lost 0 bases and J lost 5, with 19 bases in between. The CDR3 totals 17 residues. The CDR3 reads CATSRDFPMAGAETQYF. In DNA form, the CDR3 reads TGTGCCACCAGCAGAGATTTTCCAATGGCAGGGGCGGAGACCCAGTACTTC. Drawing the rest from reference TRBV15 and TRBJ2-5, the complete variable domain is DAMVIQNPRYQVTQFGKPVTLSCSQTLNHNVMYWYQQKSSQAPKLLFHYYDKDFNNEADTPDNFQSRRPNTSFCFLDIRSPGLGDTAMYLCATSRDFPMAGAETQYFGPGTRLLVL.

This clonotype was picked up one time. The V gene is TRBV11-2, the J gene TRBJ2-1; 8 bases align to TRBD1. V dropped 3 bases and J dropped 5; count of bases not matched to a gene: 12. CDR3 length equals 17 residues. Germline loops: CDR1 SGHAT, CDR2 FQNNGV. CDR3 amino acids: CASSFDWTGPGHNEQFF. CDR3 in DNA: TGTGCCAGCAGCTTCGACTGGACAGGGCCGGGTCACAATGAGCAGTTCTTC.

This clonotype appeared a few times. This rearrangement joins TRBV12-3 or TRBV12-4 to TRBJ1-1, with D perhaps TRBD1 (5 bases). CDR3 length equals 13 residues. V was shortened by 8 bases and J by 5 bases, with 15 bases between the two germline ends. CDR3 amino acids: CASGQHGGTEAFF. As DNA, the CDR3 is TGTGCCAGCGGGCAACACGGGGGGACTGAAGCTTTCTTT.

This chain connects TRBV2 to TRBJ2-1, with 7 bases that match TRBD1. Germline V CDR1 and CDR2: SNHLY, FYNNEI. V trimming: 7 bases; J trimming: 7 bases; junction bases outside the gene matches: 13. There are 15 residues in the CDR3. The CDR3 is CASTEARTGSNEQFF. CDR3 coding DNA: TGTGCCAGCACCGAAGCCCGGACAGGATCGAATGAGCAGTTCTTC.

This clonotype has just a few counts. The chain's CDR3 is CASSQWDRLTPYEQYF. CDR3 in DNA: TGTGCCAGCAGCCAATGGGACAGATTAACGCCTTACGAGCAGTACTTC. The chain employs TRBV7-9 and TRBJ2-7; 7 bases agree with TRBD1. The CDR3 is 16 amino acids. The V gene's germline CDR1 is SEHNR and CDR2 FQNEAQ (reference sequence). The V segment lost 5 bases and the J segment 4 bases; nucleotides outside the gene matches: 14.

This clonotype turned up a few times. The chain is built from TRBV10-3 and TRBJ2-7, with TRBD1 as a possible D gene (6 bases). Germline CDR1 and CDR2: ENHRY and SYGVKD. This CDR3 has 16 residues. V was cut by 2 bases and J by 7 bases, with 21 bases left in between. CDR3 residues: CAISETYTGTLREQYF. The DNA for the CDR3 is TGTGCCATCAGTGAGACATATACCGGGACATTACGAGAGCAGTACTTC.

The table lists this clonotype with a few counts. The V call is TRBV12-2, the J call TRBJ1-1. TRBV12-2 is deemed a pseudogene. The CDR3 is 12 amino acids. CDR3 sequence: CASRPGVREAFF. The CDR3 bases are TGTGCAAGTCGCCCTGGAGTGCGTGAAGCTTTCTTT.